This T cell receptor beta chain was sequenced in a study of T cell responses to AZD1222 COVID-19 vaccine. The study, taken as a whole, reports: Of spike-specific TCRs, nearly half reportedly target regions left unmutated in variants. Spike-specific TCR repertoires showed rising breadth and depth after two AZD1222 doses.

Of note for this clone: What it binds is unknown. Relative to the germline gene, one junction end is altered; a read error may explain this.

Germline CDR1 is SSHAT and CDR2 is FNYEAQ (reference sequence). The CDR3 length is 16 residues. Assay: immunoSEQ multiplex PCR; the TCRdb copy retains only in-frame clones and omits some. The sample includes over 120,000 clones, roughly 90% seen only once; the top ten take 5% to 5.5%. J is TRBJ2-2 and V is TRBV7-7; D may correspond to TRBD1 or TRBD2 (7 bases each). Source: peripheral blood, taken 28 days after the second dose of the MenACWY control vaccine. This TCR was sampled from an adult who received the MenACWY meningococcal vaccine as a control. CDR3 region: CASSLRAGGDTGELFF. The CDR3 DNA reads as TGTGCTAGCAGCTTACGAGCAGGGGGGGACACCGGGGAGCTGTTTTTT. The whole variable domain, remainder taken from reference TRBV7-7 and TRBJ2-2, is GAGVSQSPRYKVTKRGQDVTLRCDPISSHATLYWYQQALGQGPEFLTYFNYEAQPDKSGLPSDRFSAERPEGSISTLTIQRTEQRDSAMYRCASSLRAGGDTGELFFGEGSRLTVL.